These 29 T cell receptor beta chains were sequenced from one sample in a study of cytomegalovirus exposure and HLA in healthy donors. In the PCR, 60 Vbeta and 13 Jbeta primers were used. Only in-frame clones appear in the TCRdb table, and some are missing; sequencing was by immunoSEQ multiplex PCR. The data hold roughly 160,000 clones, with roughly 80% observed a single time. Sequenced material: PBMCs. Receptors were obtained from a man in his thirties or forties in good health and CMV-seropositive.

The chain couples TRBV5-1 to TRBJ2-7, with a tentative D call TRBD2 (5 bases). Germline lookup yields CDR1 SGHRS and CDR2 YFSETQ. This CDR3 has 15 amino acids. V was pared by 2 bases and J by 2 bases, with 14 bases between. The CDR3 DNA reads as TGCGCCAGCAGCTTTTCGGGATATATGGCCTACGAGCAGTACTTC. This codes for CASSFSGYMAYEQYF.

In nucleotides, the CDR3 is TGTGCCAGCAGTGTACAGGGGATCTACGGCTACACCTTC. It translates to CASSVQGIYGYTF. The chain recombines TRBV2 with TRBJ1-2, with 7 bases aligning to TRBD1. The CDR3 is 13 residues long. The trim removed 4 bases at V and 8 bases at J, leaving 7 bases unmatched. Germline CDR1 is SNHLY and CDR2 is FYNNEI. Filled out from reference TRBV2 and TRBJ1-2, the complete variable domain reads EPEVTQTPSHQVTQMGQEVILRCVPISNHLYFYWYRQILGQKVEFLVSFYNNEISEKSEIFDDQFSVERPDGSNFTLKIRSTKLEDSAMYFCASSVQGIYGYTFGSGTRLTVV.

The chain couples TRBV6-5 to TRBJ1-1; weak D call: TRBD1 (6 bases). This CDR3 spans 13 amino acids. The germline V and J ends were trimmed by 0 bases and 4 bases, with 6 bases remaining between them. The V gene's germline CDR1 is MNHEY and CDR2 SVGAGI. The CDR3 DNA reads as TGTGCCAGCAGTTACTCACAGGGCACTGAAGCTTTCTTT. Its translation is CASSYSQGTEAFF.

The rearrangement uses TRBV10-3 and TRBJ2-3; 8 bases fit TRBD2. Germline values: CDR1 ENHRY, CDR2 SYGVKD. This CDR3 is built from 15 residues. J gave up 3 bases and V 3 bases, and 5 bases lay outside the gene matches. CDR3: CAISDSGGQTDTQYF. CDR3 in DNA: TGTGCCATCAGTGACTCGGGGGGGCAAACAGATACGCAGTATTTT.

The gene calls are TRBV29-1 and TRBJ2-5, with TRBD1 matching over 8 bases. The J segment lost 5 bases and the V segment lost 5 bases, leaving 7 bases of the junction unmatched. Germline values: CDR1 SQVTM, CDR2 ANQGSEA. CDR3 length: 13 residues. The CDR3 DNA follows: TGCAGCGTTCGCAGGGGGCAGTGGGAGACCCAGTACTTC. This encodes CSVRRGQWETQYF. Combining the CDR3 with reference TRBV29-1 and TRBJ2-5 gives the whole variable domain SAVISQKPSRDICQRGTSLTIQCQVDSQVTMMFWYRQQPGQSLTLIATANQGSEATYESGFVIDKFPISRPNLTFSTLTVSNMSPEDSSIYLCSVRRGQWETQYFGPGTRLLVL.

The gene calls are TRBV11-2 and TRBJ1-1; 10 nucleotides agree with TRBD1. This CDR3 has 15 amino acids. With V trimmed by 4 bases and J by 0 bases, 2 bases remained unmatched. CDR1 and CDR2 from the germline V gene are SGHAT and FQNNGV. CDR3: CASSSGTGVNTEAFF. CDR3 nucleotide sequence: TGTGCCAGCAGCTCTGGGACAGGGGTGAACACTGAAGCTTTCTTT.

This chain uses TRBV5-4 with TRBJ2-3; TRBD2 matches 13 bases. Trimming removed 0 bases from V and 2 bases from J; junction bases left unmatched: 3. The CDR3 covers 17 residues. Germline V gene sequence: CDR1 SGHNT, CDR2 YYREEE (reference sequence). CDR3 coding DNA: TGTGCCAGCAGCTTGGGGGGACTAGCGGGAAACACAGATACGCAGTATTTT. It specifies CASSLGGLAGNTDTQYF.

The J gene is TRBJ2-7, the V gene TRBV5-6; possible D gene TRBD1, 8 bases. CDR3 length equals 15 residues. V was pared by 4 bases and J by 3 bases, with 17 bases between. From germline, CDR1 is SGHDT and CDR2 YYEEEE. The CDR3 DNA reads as TGTGCCAGCAGCCAAAAGGACAGGGACTACTACGAGCAGTACTTC. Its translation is CASSQKDRDYYEQYF.

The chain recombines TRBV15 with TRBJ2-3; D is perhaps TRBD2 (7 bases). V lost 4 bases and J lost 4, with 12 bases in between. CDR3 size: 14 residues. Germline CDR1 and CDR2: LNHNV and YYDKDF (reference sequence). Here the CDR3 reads CATSKGGGSDTQYF. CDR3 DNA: TGTGCCACCAGCAAAGGGGGGGGCTCAGATACGCAGTATTTT.

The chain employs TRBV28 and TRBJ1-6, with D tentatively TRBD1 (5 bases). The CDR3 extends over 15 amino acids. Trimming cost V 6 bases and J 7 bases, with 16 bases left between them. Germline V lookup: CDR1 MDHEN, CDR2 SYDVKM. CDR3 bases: TGTGCCAGCAGGGTAAGGGGCTCCCAAAATTCACCCCTCCACTTT. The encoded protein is CASRVRGSQNSPLHF.

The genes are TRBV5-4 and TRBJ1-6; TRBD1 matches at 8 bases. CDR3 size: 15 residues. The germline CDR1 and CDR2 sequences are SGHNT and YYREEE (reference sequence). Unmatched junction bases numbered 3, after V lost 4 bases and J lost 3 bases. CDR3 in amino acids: CASSVGQGYNSPLHF. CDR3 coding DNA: TGTGCCAGCAGCGTCGGACAGGGCTATAATTCACCCCTCCACTTT.

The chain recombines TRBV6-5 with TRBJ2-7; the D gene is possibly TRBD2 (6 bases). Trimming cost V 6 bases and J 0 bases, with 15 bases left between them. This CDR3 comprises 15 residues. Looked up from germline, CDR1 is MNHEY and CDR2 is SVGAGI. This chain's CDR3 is CASSLSGLRSYEQYF. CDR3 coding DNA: TGTGCCAGCAGCCTCTCGGGACTCCGCTCCTACGAGCAGTACTTC.

The CDR3 nucleotides read TGTGCCATCAGGGGGGACAGGGGGTTGTGGGCCAAAAACATTCAGTACTTC. It is translated as CAIRGDRGLWAKNIQYF. The rearrangement joins TRBV10-3 to TRBJ2-4, with 11 bases fitting TRBD1. V trimming: 6 bases; J trimming: 1 base; junction bases outside the gene matches: 8. Germline CDR1 and CDR2: ENHRY and SYGVKD. This CDR3 spans 17 amino acids.

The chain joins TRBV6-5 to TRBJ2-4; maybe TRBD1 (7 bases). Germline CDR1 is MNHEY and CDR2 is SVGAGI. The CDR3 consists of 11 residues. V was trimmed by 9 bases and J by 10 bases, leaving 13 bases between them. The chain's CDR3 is CASGPGGIQYF. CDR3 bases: TGTGCCAGTGGACCAGGGGGGATTCAGTACTTC.

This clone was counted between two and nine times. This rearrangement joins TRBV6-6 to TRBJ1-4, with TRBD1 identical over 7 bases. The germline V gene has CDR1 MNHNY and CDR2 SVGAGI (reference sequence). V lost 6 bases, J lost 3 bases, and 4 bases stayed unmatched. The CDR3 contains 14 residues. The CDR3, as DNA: TGTGCCAGCAGGAGGACAGGACCTAATGAAAAACTGTTTTTT. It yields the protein CASRRTGPNEKLFF.

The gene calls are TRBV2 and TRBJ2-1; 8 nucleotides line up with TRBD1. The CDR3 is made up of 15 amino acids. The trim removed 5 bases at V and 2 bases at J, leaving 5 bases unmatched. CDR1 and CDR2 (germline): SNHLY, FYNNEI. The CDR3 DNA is TGTGCCAGCAGTCGGGACAGGAGTACCTACAATGAGCAGTTCTTC. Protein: CASSRDRSTYNEQFF.

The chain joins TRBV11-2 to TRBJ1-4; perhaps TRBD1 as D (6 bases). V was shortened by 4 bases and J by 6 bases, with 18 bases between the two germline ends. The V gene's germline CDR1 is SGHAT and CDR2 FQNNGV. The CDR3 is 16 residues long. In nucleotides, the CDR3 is TGTGCCAGCAGCTCCACGGGTGGACAGCTTTATGAAAAACTGTTTTTT. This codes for CASSSTGGQLYEKLFF.

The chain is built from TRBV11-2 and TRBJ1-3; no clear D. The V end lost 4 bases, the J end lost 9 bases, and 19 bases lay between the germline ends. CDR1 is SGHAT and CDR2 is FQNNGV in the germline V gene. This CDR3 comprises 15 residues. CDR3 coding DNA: TGTGCCAGCAGCTCGAGTGCCGGCGGGCATACCACCATATATTTT. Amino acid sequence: CASSSSAGGHTTIYF.

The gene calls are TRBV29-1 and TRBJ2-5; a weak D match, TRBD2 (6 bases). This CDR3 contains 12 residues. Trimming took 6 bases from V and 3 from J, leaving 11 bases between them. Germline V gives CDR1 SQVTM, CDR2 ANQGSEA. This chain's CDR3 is CSVGDLKETQYF. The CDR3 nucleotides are TGCAGCGTGGGGGACTTGAAAGAGACCCAGTACTTC. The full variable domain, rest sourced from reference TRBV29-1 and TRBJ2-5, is SAVISQKPSRDICQRGTSLTIQCQVDSQVTMMFWYRQQPGQSLTLIATANQGSEATYESGFVIDKFPISRPNLTFSTLTVSNMSPEDSSIYLCSVGDLKETQYFGPGTRLLVL.

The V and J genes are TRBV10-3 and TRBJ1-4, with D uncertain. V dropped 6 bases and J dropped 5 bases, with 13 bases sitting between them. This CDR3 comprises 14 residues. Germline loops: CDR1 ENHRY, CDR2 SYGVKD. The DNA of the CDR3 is TGTGCCATCAGAGCTCGGGAGGGAAATGAAAAACTGTTTTTT. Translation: CAIRAREGNEKLFF.

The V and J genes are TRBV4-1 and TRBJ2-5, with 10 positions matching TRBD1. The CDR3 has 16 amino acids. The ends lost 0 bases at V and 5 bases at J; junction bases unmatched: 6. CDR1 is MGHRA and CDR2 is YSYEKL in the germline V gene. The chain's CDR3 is CASSQDGTGVYETQYF. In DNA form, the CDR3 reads TGCGCCAGCAGCCAAGATGGGACAGGGGTGTATGAGACCCAGTACTTC.

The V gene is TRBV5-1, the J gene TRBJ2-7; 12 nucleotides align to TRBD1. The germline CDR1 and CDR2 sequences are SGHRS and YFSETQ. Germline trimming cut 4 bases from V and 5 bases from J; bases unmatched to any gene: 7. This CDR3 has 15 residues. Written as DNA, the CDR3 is TGCGCCAGCAGCATGGCGGGACAGGGGGCGGACGAGCAGTACTTC. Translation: CASSMAGQGADEQYF.

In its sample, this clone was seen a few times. CDR3 nucleotides: TGTGCCAGCAGCGCCCTAGCGGGGCCCTACGAGCAGTACTTC. Translation: CASSALAGPYEQYF. The chain employs TRBV7-3 and TRBJ2-7; TRBD2 matches 9 bases. CDR3 length equals 14 residues. In germline, CDR1 is SGHTA, CDR2 FQGTGA. Trimming took 5 bases from V and 2 from J; bases not matched to a gene: 4.

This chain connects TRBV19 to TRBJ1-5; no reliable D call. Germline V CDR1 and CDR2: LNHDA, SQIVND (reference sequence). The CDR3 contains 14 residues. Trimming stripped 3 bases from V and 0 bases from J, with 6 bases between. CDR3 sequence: CASSIPYSNQPQHF. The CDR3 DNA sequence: TGTGCCAGTAGTATCCCGTATAGCAATCAGCCCCAGCATTTT.

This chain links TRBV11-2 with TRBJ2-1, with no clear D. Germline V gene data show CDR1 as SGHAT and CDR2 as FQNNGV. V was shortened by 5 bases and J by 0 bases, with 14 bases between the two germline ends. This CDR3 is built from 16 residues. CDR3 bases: TGTGCCAGCAGCCCATCCGGTGCAAGCTCCTACAATGAGCAGTTCTTC. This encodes CASSPSGASSYNEQFF.

The CDR3 nucleotides are TGTGCCAGCAGCTTGAGTGGCGGGGGTGGCACAGATACGCAGTATTTT. Translating it yields CASSLSGGGGTDTQYF. V is TRBV5-4 and J is TRBJ2-3; 7 bases align to TRBD2. The CDR3 covers 16 residues. Germline trimming cut 1 base from V and 1 base from J; bases unmatched to any gene: 6. Germline CDR1 reads SGHNT; CDR2 reads YYREEE (reference sequence).

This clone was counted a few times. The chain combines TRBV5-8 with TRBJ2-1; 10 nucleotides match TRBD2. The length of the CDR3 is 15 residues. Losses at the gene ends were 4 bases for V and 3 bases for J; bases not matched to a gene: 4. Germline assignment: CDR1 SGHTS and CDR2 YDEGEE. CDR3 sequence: CASSQAGGSYNEQFF. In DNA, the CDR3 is TGTGCCAGCAGCCAAGCGGGGGGGAGCTACAATGAGCAGTTCTTC.

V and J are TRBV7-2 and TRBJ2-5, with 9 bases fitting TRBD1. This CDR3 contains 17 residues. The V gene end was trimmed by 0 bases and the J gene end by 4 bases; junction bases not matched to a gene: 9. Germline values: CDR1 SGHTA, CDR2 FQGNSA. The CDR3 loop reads CASSLAAGTGRGETQYF. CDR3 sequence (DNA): TGTGCCAGCAGCTTAGCGGCGGGGACAGGGAGGGGAGAGACCCAGTACTTC.

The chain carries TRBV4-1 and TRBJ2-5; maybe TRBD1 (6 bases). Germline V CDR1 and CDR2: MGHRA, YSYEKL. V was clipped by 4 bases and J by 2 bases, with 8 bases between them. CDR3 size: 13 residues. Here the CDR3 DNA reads TGCGCCAGCAGCCCACAGGGTCAAGAGACCCAGTACTTC. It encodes CASSPQGQETQYF.